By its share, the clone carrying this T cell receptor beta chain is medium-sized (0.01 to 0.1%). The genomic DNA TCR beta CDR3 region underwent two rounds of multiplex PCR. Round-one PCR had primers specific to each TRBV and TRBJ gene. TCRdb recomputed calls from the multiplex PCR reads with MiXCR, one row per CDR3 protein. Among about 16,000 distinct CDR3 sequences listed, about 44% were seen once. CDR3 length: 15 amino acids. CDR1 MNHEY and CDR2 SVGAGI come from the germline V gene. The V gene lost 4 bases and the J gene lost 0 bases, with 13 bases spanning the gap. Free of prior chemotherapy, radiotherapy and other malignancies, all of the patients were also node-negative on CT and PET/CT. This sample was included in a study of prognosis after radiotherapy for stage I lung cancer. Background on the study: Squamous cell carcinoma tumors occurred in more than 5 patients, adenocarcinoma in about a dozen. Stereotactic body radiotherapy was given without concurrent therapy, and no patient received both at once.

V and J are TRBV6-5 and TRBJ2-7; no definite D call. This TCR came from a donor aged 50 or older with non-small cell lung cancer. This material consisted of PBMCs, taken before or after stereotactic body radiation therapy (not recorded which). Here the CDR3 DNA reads TGTGCCAGCAGTTCGGACGTACGCTTCTCCTACGAGCAGTACTTC. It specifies CASSSDVRFSYEQYF.